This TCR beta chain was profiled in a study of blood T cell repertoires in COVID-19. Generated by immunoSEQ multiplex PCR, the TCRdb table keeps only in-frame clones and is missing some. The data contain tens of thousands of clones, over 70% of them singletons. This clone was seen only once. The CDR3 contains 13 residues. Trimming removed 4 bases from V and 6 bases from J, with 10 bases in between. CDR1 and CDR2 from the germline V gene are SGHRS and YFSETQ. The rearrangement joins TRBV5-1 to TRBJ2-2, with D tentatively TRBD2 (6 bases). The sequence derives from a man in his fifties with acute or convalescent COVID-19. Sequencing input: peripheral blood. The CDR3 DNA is TGCGCCAGCAGCGAACTAGCTTCCGGGGAGCTGTTTTTT. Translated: CASSELASGELFF.